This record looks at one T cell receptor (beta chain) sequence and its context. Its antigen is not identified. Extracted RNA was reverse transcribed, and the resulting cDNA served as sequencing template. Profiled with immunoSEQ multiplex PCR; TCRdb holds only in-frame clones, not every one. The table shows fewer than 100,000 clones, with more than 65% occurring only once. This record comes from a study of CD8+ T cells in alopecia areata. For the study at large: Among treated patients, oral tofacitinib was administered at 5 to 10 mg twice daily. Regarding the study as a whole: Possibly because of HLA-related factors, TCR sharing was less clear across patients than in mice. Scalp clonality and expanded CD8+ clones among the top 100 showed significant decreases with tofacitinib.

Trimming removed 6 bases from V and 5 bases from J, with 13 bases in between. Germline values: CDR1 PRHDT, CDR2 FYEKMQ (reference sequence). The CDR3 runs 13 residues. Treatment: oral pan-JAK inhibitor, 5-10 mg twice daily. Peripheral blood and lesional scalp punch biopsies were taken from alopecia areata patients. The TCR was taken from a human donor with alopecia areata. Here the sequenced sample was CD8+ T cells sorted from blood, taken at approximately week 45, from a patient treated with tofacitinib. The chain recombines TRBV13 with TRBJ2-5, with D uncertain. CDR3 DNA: TGTGCCAGCAGTTTTGGAACTTGGGAGACCCAGTACTTC. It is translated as CASSFGTWETQYF.